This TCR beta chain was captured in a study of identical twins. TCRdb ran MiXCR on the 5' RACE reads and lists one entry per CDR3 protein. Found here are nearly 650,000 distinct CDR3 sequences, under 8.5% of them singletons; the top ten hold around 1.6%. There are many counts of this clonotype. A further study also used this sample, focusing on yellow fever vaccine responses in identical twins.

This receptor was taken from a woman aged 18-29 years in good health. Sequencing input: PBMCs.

CDR3 nucleotides: TGTGCCAGCAGCTTTCGCCCCCTGGTCGATGAGCAGTTCTTC. Protein product: CASSFRPLVDEQFF. The J gene is TRBJ2-1, the V gene TRBV7-9, with no clear D. CDR1 SEHNR and CDR2 FQNEAQ come from the germline V gene (reference sequence). Trimming shortened V by 3 bases and J by 8 bases, and 14 bases separated the two germline ends. The CDR3 has 14 amino acids.